What follows is one T cell receptor beta chain and its context. Its antigen is not identified. With 5 bases clipped from V and 6 bases from J, the junction kept 7 bases outside the gene matches. The CDR3 extends over 13 amino acids. In germline, CDR1 is SQVTM, CDR2 ANQGSEA. The template used for profiling TCR beta VDJ and CDR3 was genomic DNA. TCRdb ran MiXCR on the reads and lists one entry per CDR3 protein. The sample includes 450,000 to 550,000 distinct CDR3 sequences, under 40% of them seen just once. This record belongs to a study of CD8+CD57+ T cells in acquired aplastic anemia. Study results and limitations: Both patients and controls carried the same twenty-nine CD8+ CDR3 sequences.

CD8+CD57+ cell expansion had been shown by flow cytometry in patients chosen for sequencing. The chain recombines TRBV29-1 with TRBJ2-3, with 8 bases identical to TRBD1. This receptor was taken from a human donor with aplastic anemia. Sequences were obtained from sorted CD4+, CD8+, or CD8+CD57+ T cells (not recorded which) from PBMCs. Written as DNA, the CDR3 is TGCAGCGTTACCGGACAGGGTACCGATACGCAGTATTTT. Translated, it gives CSVTGQGTDTQYF.